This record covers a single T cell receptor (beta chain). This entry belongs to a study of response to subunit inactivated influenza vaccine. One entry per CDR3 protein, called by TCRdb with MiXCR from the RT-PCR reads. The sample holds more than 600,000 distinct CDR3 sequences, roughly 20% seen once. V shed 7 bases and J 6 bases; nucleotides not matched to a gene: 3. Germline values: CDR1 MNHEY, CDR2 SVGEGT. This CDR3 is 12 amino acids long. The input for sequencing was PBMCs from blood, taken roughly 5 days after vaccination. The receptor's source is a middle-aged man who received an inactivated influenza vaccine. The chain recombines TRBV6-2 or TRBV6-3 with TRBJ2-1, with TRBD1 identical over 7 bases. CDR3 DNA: TGTGCCAGCAAGGGGGCGGGCAATGAGCAGTTCTTC. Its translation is CASKGAGNEQFF.